The 15 T cell receptor beta chains below all came from one sample that was sequenced in a study of shared clonotypes between healthy human individuals. As defined, naive CD8 cells were CD45RO-negative and positively selected for CCR7, with terminally differentiated effector memory CD45RA+ cells excluded. This table comes from immunoSEQ multiplex PCR, and its TCRdb copy is limited to in-frame clones, with some not included. Of roughly 2 million clones listed, about 95% were seen once; the top ten hold 1% to 1.3%. Sequenced material: naive CD8+ T cells sorted from blood. The source of these receptors is a man between 18 and 29 years old in good health.

The chain links TRBV6-1 to TRBJ1-5, with D uncertain. This CDR3 is 14 amino acids long. Germline V gives CDR1 MNHNS, CDR2 SASEGT. Trimming took 1 base from V and 7 from J, leaving 11 bases between them. For the CDR3, the DNA is TGTGCCAGCAGTGAAGACGGACCCGCCCAGCCCCAGCATTTT. This gives the protein CASSEDGPAQPQHF.

The chain is built from TRBV7-9 and TRBJ2-3; unclear D gene. CDR3 length equals 13 residues. Per germline, CDR1 SEHNR and CDR2 FQNEAQ (reference sequence). The germline V and J ends were trimmed by 5 bases and 4 bases, with 10 bases remaining between them. This CDR3 reads CASSPPSADTQYF. DNA for the CDR3: TGTGCCAGCAGCCCCCCAAGTGCAGATACGCAGTATTTT. Complete variable domain (other parts from reference TRBV7-9 and TRBJ2-3): DTGVSQNPRHKITKRGQNVTFRCDPISEHNRLYWYRQTLGQGPEFLTYFQNEAQLEKSRLLSDRFSAERPKGSFSTLEIQRTEQGDSAMYLCASSPPSADTQYFGPGTRLTVL.

To note about this clone: The junction does not match germline at one end; this may be a read error. This chain joins TRBV11-2 and TRBJ1-1; tentatively, D is TRBD1 (6 bases). There are 13 residues in the CDR3. Germline V CDR1 and CDR2: SGHAT, FQNNGV. The CDR3 here is CASSLSGTPDAFF. CDR3 nucleotide sequence: TGTGCCAGCAGCTTATCCGGGACACCTGACGCTTTCTTT.

This rearrangement joins TRBV4-1 to TRBJ2-2, with 9 bases lining up with TRBD1. Germline V lookup: CDR1 MGHRA, CDR2 YSYEKL. After removal of 5 bases from V and 7 bases from J, the junction contained 11 bases not matched to a gene. The CDR3 is 16 amino acids. CDR3 amino acids: CASSSLTGGDGGELFF. The DNA for the CDR3 is TGCGCCAGCAGCTCGCTTACAGGGGGCGATGGCGGGGAGCTGTTTTTT.

This chain links TRBV7-8 with TRBJ2-7; D is possibly TRBD1 (5 bases). CDR3 size: 14 residues. The germline CDR1 and CDR2 sequences are SGHVS and FQNEAQ. V was pared by 4 bases and J by 3 bases, with 13 bases between. CDR3 coding DNA: TGTGCCAGCAGCTCCCCAATGCAGGGCTACGAGCAGTACTTC. Translated: CASSSPMQGYEQYF.

The chain carries TRBV5-8 and TRBJ2-5; D might be TRBD2 (6 bases). V was pared by 1 base and J by 3 bases, with 10 bases between. This CDR3 is 14 amino acids long. The V gene's germline CDR1 is SGHTS and CDR2 YDEGEE. The CDR3: CASSLRGEEETQYF. CDR3 bases: TGTGCCAGCAGCTTGCGAGGGGAGGAAGAGACCCAGTACTTC.

The V gene is TRBV5-4, the J gene TRBJ2-7, with 14 bases fitting TRBD2. Unmatched junction bases numbered 6, after V lost 6 bases and J lost 4 bases. Germline CDR1 is SGHNT and CDR2 is YYREEE (reference sequence). This CDR3 comprises 15 residues. The CDR3 here is CASTQGLAGEYEQYF. As DNA, the CDR3 is TGTGCCAGCACCCAGGGACTAGCGGGAGAATACGAGCAGTACTTC.

The chain links TRBV5-6 to TRBJ2-1; D tentatively reads TRBD1 or TRBD2 (5 bases each). The CDR3 is made up of 17 amino acids. The germline gives CDR1 SGHDT, CDR2 YYEEEE. The ends were cut back, 1 base at V and 0 bases at J, with 14 bases in the middle. For the CDR3, the DNA is TGTGCCAGCAGCTTGATTAGCTTAGGGACCTCCTACAATGAGCAGTTCTTC. Amino acid sequence: CASSLISLGTSYNEQFF.

The chain carries TRBV6-5 and TRBJ2-1; 12 nucleotides line up with TRBD2. CDR3 length equals 14 residues. CDR1 is MNHEY and CDR2 is SVGAGI in the germline V gene. Losses at the gene ends were 2 bases for V and 15 bases for J; bases not matched to a gene: 8. The CDR3 DNA is TGTGCCAGCAGTTACGATCTAGCGGGAGGGCCGCGGTTCTTC. This gives the protein CASSYDLAGGPRFF.

V gene TRBV9 combines with J gene TRBJ2-5; 8 positions match TRBD2. Germline loops: CDR1 SGDLS, CDR2 YYNGEE. The CDR3 is 16 amino acids. V lost 4 bases, J lost 3 bases, and 11 bases stayed unmatched. In nucleotides, the CDR3 is TGTGCCAGCAGCCTCTTTGGAGCGGGGGAGGAAGAGACCCAGTACTTC. Its protein is CASSLFGAGEEETQYF. Filled out from reference TRBV9 and TRBJ2-5, the complete variable domain reads DSGVTQTPKHLITATGQRVTLRCSPRSGDLSVYWYQQSLDQGLQFLIQYYNGEERAKGNILERFSAQQFPDLHSELNLSSLELGDSALYFCASSLFGAGEEETQYFGPGTRLLVL.

The chain recombines TRBV10-1 with TRBJ2-1; a weak D match, TRBD2 (5 bases). Germline values: CDR1 WNHNN, CDR2 SYGVQD (reference sequence). V was clipped by 1 base and J by 9 bases, with 10 bases between them. The CDR3 consists of 13 residues. DNA of the CDR3: TGCGCCAGCAGTGAGTTCCCTAGCACTGAGCAGTTCTTC. Amino acids: CASSEFPSTEQFF.

The rearrangement uses TRBV29-1 and TRBJ1-4; D remains unclear. V was trimmed by 5 bases and J by 1 base, leaving 11 bases between them. CDR1 is SQVTM and CDR2 is ANQGSEA in the germline V gene. There are 14 residues in the CDR3. In nucleotides, the CDR3 is TGCAGCGTTAAAGGGTCCGAAACTAATGAAAAACTGTTTTTT. Its protein product is CSVKGSETNEKLFF.

As regards this clone: The same CDR3 also results from other DNA sequences found in this sample. The chain links TRBV9 to TRBJ2-3, with unresolved D. Trimming cost V 0 bases and J 2 bases, with 7 bases left between them. This CDR3 has 14 residues. Germline lookup yields CDR1 SGDLS and CDR2 YYNGEE. The CDR3 is CASSVGGYTDTQYF. Here the CDR3 DNA reads TGTGCCAGCAGCGTAGGGGGATACACAGATACGCAGTATTTT.

The chain is built from TRBV5-6 and TRBJ1-2; D may be TRBD1 (6 bases). CDR1 SGHDT and CDR2 YYEEEE come from the germline V gene. This CDR3 spans 15 amino acids. With 2 bases removed from V and 4 bases from J, the gap between germline ends came to 15 bases. The CDR3 coding sequence is TGTGCCAGCAGCTTAGGGGGGGCGAGAACCTATGGCTACACCTTC. It is translated as CASSLGGARTYGYTF.

To note about this clone: Other nucleotide sequences from this sample produce the same CDR3. The V call is TRBV5-4, the J call TRBJ2-1; a possible D gene is TRBD1 (6 bases). This CDR3 has 14 amino acids. Trimming took off 2 bases at V and 6 bases at J, with 12 bases between the two ends. The germline V gene encodes CDR1 SGHNT and CDR2 YYREEE (reference sequence). For the CDR3, the DNA is TGTGCCAGCAGCTTCACAGGGTCCGGCAATGAGCAGTTCTTC. This codes for CASSFTGSGNEQFF.